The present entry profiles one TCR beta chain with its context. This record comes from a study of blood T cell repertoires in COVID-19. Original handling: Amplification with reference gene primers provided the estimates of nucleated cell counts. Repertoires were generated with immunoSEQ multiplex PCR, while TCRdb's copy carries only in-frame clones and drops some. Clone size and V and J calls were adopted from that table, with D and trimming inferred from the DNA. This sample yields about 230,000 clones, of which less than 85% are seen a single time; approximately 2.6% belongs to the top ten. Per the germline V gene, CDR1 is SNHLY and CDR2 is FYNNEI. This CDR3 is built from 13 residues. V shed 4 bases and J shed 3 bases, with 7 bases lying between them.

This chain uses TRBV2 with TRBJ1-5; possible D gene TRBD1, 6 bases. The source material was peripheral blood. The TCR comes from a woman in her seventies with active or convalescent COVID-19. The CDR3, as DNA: TGTGCCAGCAGTGGGGGGCCCAATCAGCCCCAGCATTTT. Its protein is CASSGGPNQPQHF. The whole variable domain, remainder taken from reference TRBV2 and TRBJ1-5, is EPEVTQTPSHQVTQMGQEVILRCVPISNHLYFYWYRQILGQKVEFLVSFYNNEISEKSEIFDDQFSVERPDGSNFTLKIRSTKLEDSAMYFCASSGGPNQPQHFGDGTRLSIL.